Listed below are T cell receptor beta chains from one sample, sequenced in a study of blood T cell repertoires in COVID-19. Sequencing used immunoSEQ multiplex PCR; TCRdb keeps in-frame clones, though not all of them. The sample lists 220,000 or so clones, roughly 89% occurring once. The sample taken for sequencing was PBMCs or T cells enriched from blood (not recorded which). These TCRs come from a man aged 30-40 years who had been exposed to COVID-19. Both conserved end residues are part of each CDR3. Each record gives: J gene, D gene, V gene, CDR3 length, clone size, CDR3 DNA, CDR3 protein. D genes are given only for firm matches. For some rows the clone size is stated as once, few or many, or as a class when expanded; others skip it.

J gene: TRBJ2-3; D gene: TRBD1; V gene: TRBV7-9; CDR3 length: 15; clone size: -; CDR3 DNA: TGTGCCAGCAGCCGAAGGGACAGTAGCACAGATACGCAGTATTTT; CDR3 protein: CASSRRDSSTDTQYF
J gene: TRBJ2-5; D gene: -; V gene: TRBV29-1; CDR3 length: 16; clone size: -; CDR3 DNA: TGCAGCGCTAAGGGCCCCCCGGACAGCCCCCAAGAGACCCAGTACTTC; CDR3 protein: CSAKGPPDSPQETQYF
J gene: TRBJ2-5; D gene: -; V gene: TRBV5-1; CDR3 length: 14; clone size: few; CDR3 DNA: TGCGCCAGCAGCCCAGGACAGACGTGGGAGACCCAGTACTTC; CDR3 protein: CASSPGQTWETQYF
J gene: TRBJ1-1; D gene: -; V gene: TRBV3-1/TRBV3-2; CDR3 length: 13; clone size: -; CDR3 DNA: TGTGCCAGCAGCCTTGACAGCAACACTGAAGCTTTCTTT; CDR3 protein: CASSLDSNTEAFF
J gene: TRBJ1-5; D gene: -; V gene: TRBV12-3/TRBV12-4; CDR3 length: 13; clone size: -; CDR3 DNA: TGTGCCAGCAGTTTGGGGAGTGGGCAGCCCCAGCATTTT; CDR3 protein: CASSLGSGQPQHF
J gene: TRBJ2-1; D gene: TRBD2; V gene: TRBV24-1; CDR3 length: 14; clone size: -; CDR3 DNA: TGTGCCACCAGTGAAAGCGGGGTATACAATGAGCAGTTCTTC; CDR3 protein: CATSESGVYNEQFF
J gene: TRBJ1-3; D gene: TRBD1; V gene: TRBV7-6; CDR3 length: 15; clone size: -; CDR3 DNA: TGTGCCAGCAGCCTACGGGACAGGGACAGTGGCACCATATATTTT; CDR3 protein: CASSLRDRDSGTIYF
J gene: TRBJ1-2; D gene: -; V gene: TRBV6-5; CDR3 length: 13; clone size: -; CDR3 DNA: TGTGCCAGCGCCCCGACACAGAACTATGGCTACACCTTC; CDR3 protein: CASAPTQNYGYTF
J gene: TRBJ1-2; D gene: -; V gene: TRBV10-3; CDR3 length: 13; clone size: -; CDR3 DNA: TGTGCCACCGCTGCGGGGCCGTCTTATGGCTACACCTTC; CDR3 protein: CATAAGPSYGYTF
J gene: TRBJ2-7; D gene: TRBD1; V gene: TRBV5-1; CDR3 length: 17; clone size: -; CDR3 DNA: TGCGCCAGCAGCTTGGAGGGGAGTGGACAGGGGATCTACGAGCAGTACTTC; CDR3 protein: CASSLEGSGQGIYEQYF
J gene: TRBJ2-1; D gene: -; V gene: TRBV5-1; CDR3 length: 13; clone size: -; CDR3 DNA: TGCGCCAGCAGCAGCCCCGCCCCTGATGAGCAGTTCTTC; CDR3 protein: CASSSPAPDEQFF
J gene: TRBJ1-2; D gene: -; V gene: TRBV7-9; CDR3 length: 12; clone size: -; CDR3 DNA: TGTGCCAGCAGTGTTGGCGGGTATGGCTACACCTTC; CDR3 protein: CASSVGGYGYTF
J gene: TRBJ2-7; D gene: TRBD1; V gene: TRBV13; CDR3 length: 16; clone size: -; CDR3 DNA: TGTGCCAGCAGCACCTACGGACAGGCTAGCTCCTACGAGCAGTACTTC; CDR3 protein: CASSTYGQASSYEQYF
J gene: TRBJ1-2; D gene: -; V gene: TRBV5-6; CDR3 length: 16; clone size: -; CDR3 DNA: TGTGCCAGCAGCTTAGTTCGCTCACACCGGCGGGAGGGCTACACCTTC; CDR3 protein: CASSLVRSHRREGYTF
J gene: TRBJ2-3; D gene: TRBD1; V gene: TRBV7-6; CDR3 length: 14; clone size: -; CDR3 DNA: TGTGCCAGCAGCTTAACAGGGGTGGCAGATACGCAGTATTTT; CDR3 protein: CASSLTGVADTQYF
J gene: TRBJ2-1; D gene: -; V gene: TRBV10-3; CDR3 length: 12; clone size: -; CDR3 DNA: TGTGCCATCAGTGAATCGAGGGATGAGCAGTTCTTC; CDR3 protein: CAISESRDEQFF
J gene: TRBJ2-5; D gene: TRBD2; V gene: TRBV7-6; CDR3 length: 16; clone size: -; CDR3 DNA: TGTGCCAGCATCCGGACTAGCGGGGGGGCCTGGGAGACCCAGTACTTC; CDR3 protein: CASIRTSGGAWETQYF
J gene: TRBJ2-3; D gene: -; V gene: TRBV24-1; CDR3 length: 16; clone size: -; CDR3 DNA: TGTGCCACCAGTGATTCCAAGACTAGTGCGGCAGATACGCAGTATTTT; CDR3 protein: CATSDSKTSAADTQYF
J gene: TRBJ2-2; D gene: TRBD2; V gene: TRBV7-3; CDR3 length: 16; clone size: -; CDR3 DNA: TGTGCCAGCAGCTTAGGTTTTAGCGGGGGCGCCGGGGAGCTGTTTTTT; CDR3 protein: CASSLGFSGGAGELFF
J gene: TRBJ2-1; D gene: -; V gene: TRBV15; CDR3 length: 14; clone size: -; CDR3 DNA: TGTGCCACCAGCAGCCTCGGGGGTTACAATGAGCAGTTCTTC; CDR3 protein: CATSSLGGYNEQFF
J gene: TRBJ2-3; D gene: -; V gene: TRBV20-1; CDR3 length: 13; clone size: -; CDR3 DNA: TGCAGTGCTAGTATCCCCCCCGGAGATACGCAGTATTTT; CDR3 protein: CSASIPPGDTQYF
J gene: TRBJ1-4; D gene: -; V gene: TRBV9; CDR3 length: 17; clone size: -; CDR3 DNA: TGTGCCAGCAGCGTAGCCAGTGGGGCCCCAACTAATGAAAAACTGTTTTTT; CDR3 protein: CASSVASGAPTNEKLFF
J gene: TRBJ1-5; D gene: TRBD1; V gene: TRBV12-5; CDR3 length: 15; clone size: -; CDR3 DNA: TGTGCTAGTGGTCCGGGACAGGGGGCTCGGCAGCCCCAGCATTTT; CDR3 protein: CASGPGQGARQPQHF
J gene: TRBJ1-4; D gene: TRBD1; V gene: TRBV7-9; CDR3 length: 16; clone size: many; CDR3 DNA: TGTGCCAGCAGCAAACCGTACCGGGACAGGGATCGAAAACTGTTTTTT; CDR3 protein: CASSKPYRDRDRKLFF
J gene: TRBJ2-3; D gene: -; V gene: TRBV27; CDR3 length: 15; clone size: -; CDR3 DNA: TGTGCCAGCAGTTTATCGTTTCCTAGCACAGATACGCAGTATTTT; CDR3 protein: CASSLSFPSTDTQYF
J gene: TRBJ1-4; D gene: -; V gene: TRBV28; CDR3 length: 14; clone size: -; CDR3 DNA: TGTGCCAGCACGACACCCGCCGGAAATGAAAAACTGTTTTTT; CDR3 protein: CASTTPAGNEKLFF
J gene: TRBJ2-6; D gene: TRBD2; V gene: TRBV18; CDR3 length: 20; clone size: -; CDR3 DNA: TGTGCCAGCTCACCAATGAGGACTAGCGGGGAAAGCTCTGGGGCCAACGTCCTGACTTTC; CDR3 protein: CASSPMRTSGESSGANVLTF
J gene: TRBJ2-3; D gene: -; V gene: TRBV7-2; CDR3 length: 15; clone size: once; CDR3 DNA: TGTGCCAGCAGCTTAGCGGGCCTCACCCCAGATACGCAGTATTTT; CDR3 protein: CASSLAGLTPDTQYF
J gene: TRBJ1-4; D gene: TRBD1; V gene: TRBV9; CDR3 length: 14; clone size: -; CDR3 DNA: TGTGCCAGCAGCGTAGGACAGGGTGAGGAAAAACTGTTTTTT; CDR3 protein: CASSVGQGEEKLFF
J gene: TRBJ2-2; D gene: TRBD1; V gene: TRBV7-9; CDR3 length: 15; clone size: -; CDR3 DNA: TGTGCCAGCAGCCCCGGACAGGGGGCGGTCGGGGAGCTGTTTTTT; CDR3 protein: CASSPGQGAVGELFF
J gene: TRBJ2-3; D gene: TRBD1; V gene: TRBV19; CDR3 length: 15; clone size: -; CDR3 DNA: TGTGCCAGTAGTCTCGGGACAGGGAGCACAGATACGCAGTATTTT; CDR3 protein: CASSLGTGSTDTQYF
J gene: TRBJ2-7; D gene: -; V gene: TRBV7-9; CDR3 length: 12; clone size: -; CDR3 DNA: TGTGCCAGTCAAGGGAGCTCCTACGAGCAGTACTTC; CDR3 protein: CASQGSSYEQYF
J gene: TRBJ2-5; D gene: -; V gene: TRBV12-3/TRBV12-4; CDR3 length: 13; clone size: -; CDR3 DNA: TGTGCCAGCAGTTTCGGGGGGCCAGAGACCCAGTACTTC; CDR3 protein: CASSFGGPETQYF
J gene: TRBJ1-2; D gene: TRBD1; V gene: TRBV5-1; CDR3 length: 14; clone size: -; CDR3 DNA: TGCGCCAGCAGCCCCGGGACAGGTGGATATGGCTACACCTTC; CDR3 protein: CASSPGTGGYGYTF
J gene: TRBJ1-2; D gene: -; V gene: TRBV19; CDR3 length: 13; clone size: -; CDR3 DNA: TGTGCCAGTAGACTACAGGGAGACCATGGCTACACCTTC; CDR3 protein: CASRLQGDHGYTF
J gene: TRBJ1-3; D gene: -; V gene: TRBV7-2; CDR3 length: 13; clone size: -; CDR3 DNA: TGTGCCAGCAGCCGTAGTCTCGGAAACACCATATATTTT; CDR3 protein: CASSRSLGNTIYF
J gene: TRBJ2-3; D gene: -; V gene: TRBV6-1; CDR3 length: 14; clone size: -; CDR3 DNA: TGTGCCAGCAGTGAGCCGCCGGGACAAGATACGCAGTATTTT; CDR3 protein: CASSEPPGQDTQYF
J gene: TRBJ1-6; D gene: TRBD1; V gene: TRBV27; CDR3 length: 16; clone size: -; CDR3 DNA: TGTGCCAGCAGTCGCCAGTCAGGGGGCGGTAATTCACCCCTCCACTTT; CDR3 protein: CASSRQSGGGNSPLHF
J gene: TRBJ2-3; D gene: TRBD2; V gene: TRBV7-2; CDR3 length: 16; clone size: -; CDR3 DNA: TGTGCCAGCAGCTTAGATCGTCTAGCGGGGGCAGATACGCAGTATTTT; CDR3 protein: CASSLDRLAGADTQYF
J gene: TRBJ1-1; D gene: TRBD1; V gene: TRBV3-1/TRBV3-2; CDR3 length: 16; clone size: -; CDR3 DNA: TGTGCCAGCAGCCTCACACCCGGGACAGTAAACACTGAAGCTTTCTTT; CDR3 protein: CASSLTPGTVNTEAFF
J gene: TRBJ1-2; D gene: TRBD1; V gene: TRBV7-9; CDR3 length: 16; clone size: -; CDR3 DNA: TGTGCCAGCAGCTCCACCAACCGGGACAGGGCGGATGGCTACACCTTC; CDR3 protein: CASSSTNRDRADGYTF
J gene: TRBJ2-2; D gene: TRBD1; V gene: TRBV3-1/TRBV3-2; CDR3 length: 16; clone size: once; CDR3 DNA: TGTGCCAGCACCCTGCGGACAGGGGGCAACACCGGGGAGCTGTTTTTT; CDR3 protein: CASTLRTGGNTGELFF